The 2 T cell receptor beta chains below all came from one sample that was sequenced in a study of blood T cell repertoires in COVID-19. The assay was immunoSEQ multiplex PCR, and TCRdb's table has in-frame clones only and misses some. Of around 50,000 clones in the sample, 88% were seen once. What was sequenced was peripheral blood. These receptors were collected from a man between 45 and 60 years old with active COVID-19.

The chain recombines TRBV24-1 with TRBJ2-7, with 8 bases matching TRBD2. CDR3 length equals 16 residues. Germline V CDR1 and CDR2: KGHDR, SFDVKD. V was clipped by 3 bases and J by 4 bases; unmatched bases: 10. CDR3 in amino acids: CATSDPTSGRGYEQYF. CDR3 sequence (DNA): TGTGCCACCAGTGATCCGACCAGCGGGAGAGGGTACGAGCAGTACTTC.

This clone came up once. V usage is TRBV5-8 and J usage is TRBJ2-7; TRBD1 agrees at 7 bases. The CDR3 spans 14 residues. V trimming: 4 bases; J trimming: 6 bases; junction bases outside the gene matches: 10. The germline gives CDR1 SGHTS, CDR2 YDEGEE. The CDR3 DNA reads as TGTGCCAGCAGCATTGAAAGGGGGCGCGTCGAGCAGTACTTC. Protein sequence: CASSIERGRVEQYF.